This TCR beta chain derives from a study of shared clonotypes between healthy human individuals. Study outcomes and limitations: Shared across several donors were around 5% of the naive CD4 clonotypes.

This CDR3 contains 13 residues. V dropped 5 bases and J dropped 8 bases, with 10 bases sitting between them. The germline V gene encodes CDR1 LNHDA and CDR2 SQIVND (reference sequence). The method was immunoSEQ multiplex PCR; TCRdb's version includes in-frame clones alone and lacks a portion of them. Of more than 500,000 clones in the sample, roughly 95% were seen once. Positive CCR7 selection of CD45RO-negative cells yielded the naive CD8 cells, and terminally differentiated effector memory CD45RA+ cells were excluded. With regard to this clone: Its antigen is undetermined.

This receptor was identified in a woman aged 25 to 45 in good health. The gene calls are TRBV19 and TRBJ1-6, with D unclear. The sample comprised naive CD8+ T cells sorted from blood. The DNA for the CDR3 is TGTGCCAGTAGTGGACGACCGGATTCACCCCTCCACTTT. It yields the protein CASSGRPDSPLHF.